What follows are 24 T cell receptor beta chains derived from one specimen sequenced in a study of blood T cells in healthy people across ages. Primers used in a second PCR of about 7 to 11 cycles were a sample-barcoded 5' primer and a J-beta primer mix. TCRdb analysed the 5' RACE reads with MiXCR anew, one entry per CDR3 protein. Altogether hundreds of thousands of distinct CDR3 sequences are present, approximately 48% being singletons, with the ten largest covering about a fifth. Source material: blood. These receptor sequences come from a man in his fifties or sixties in good health.

For the CDR3, the DNA is TGTGCCAGCAGCCAAGGGTACCAGGTTGACGAGCAGTACTTC. It specifies CASSQGYQVDEQYF. The chain employs TRBV14 and TRBJ2-4; D is ambiguous. TRBJ2-7 matches the DNA end more closely, so the J call is doubtful. The germline CDR1 and CDR2 sequences are SGHDN and FVKESK. The length of the CDR3 is 14 residues.

The chain couples TRBV28 to TRBJ2-7; TRBD2 agrees at 7 bases. V gave up 1 base and J gave up 3 bases; unmatched junction bases: 9. This CDR3 region has 16 residues. Germline CDR1 MDHEN, CDR2 SYDVKM. CDR3 nucleotide sequence: TGTGCCAGCAGTTTATCGGGGGGACCCGCCCACTACGAGCAGTACTTC. Amino acid sequence: CASSLSGGPAHYEQYF.

The chain links TRBV2 to TRBJ1-6; D unclear. This CDR3 comprises 15 residues. CDR1 SNHLY and CDR2 FYNNEI come from the germline V gene. Between the trimmed V and J ends, which lost 6 bases and 2 bases, there was a span of 11 bases. DNA for the CDR3: TGTGCCAGCAGCCCTGGGCAAGCCTATAATTCACCCCTCCACTTT. Translation gives CASSPGQAYNSPLHF.

This sequence joins TRBV18 and TRBJ2-5, with TRBD1 as a possible D gene (5 bases). The better agreement between TRBJ2-7 and the DNA end casts doubt on the J call. Germline CDR1 reads KGHSH; CDR2 reads LQKENI. This CDR3 spans 13 amino acids. DNA of the CDR3: TGTGCCAGCTCACCAAAGGGGCAGTTCGAGCAGTACTTC. Encoded protein: CASSPKGQFEQYF.

This clonotype was recorded a few times. The V gene is TRBV11-3, the J gene TRBJ1-1; D may be TRBD1 (6 bases). The CDR3 consists of 15 residues. Germline V gene sequence: CDR1 SGHNT, CDR2 YENEEA. Trimming removed 5 bases at V and 0 bases at J, with 13 bases between. The CDR3 DNA is TGTGCCAGCAGCCCTTCGACAGGTCTGAACACTGAAGCTTTCTTT. This gives the protein CASSPSTGLNTEAFF.

This clonotype was observed once. J is TRBJ1-6 and V is TRBV14; TRBD1 might be the D (5 bases). V shed 1 base and J shed 9 bases, with 7 bases lying between them. Germline CDR1 SGHDN, CDR2 FVKESK. The CDR3 covers 13 residues. CDR3 amino acids: CASSQVGVSPLHF. CDR3 DNA sequence: TGTGCCAGCAGCCAAGTAGGGGTTTCACCCCTCCACTTT.

The rearrangement uses TRBV4-3 and TRBJ2-6, with D perhaps TRBD1 or TRBD2 (5 bases each). The germline V gene has CDR1 LGHNA and CDR2 YSLEER. The CDR3 has 16 amino acids. V lost 2 bases to trimming and J lost 0 bases, with 8 bases between them. CDR3 region: CASSQSGTSGANVLTF. In nucleotides, the CDR3 is TGCGCCAGCAGCCAATCCGGGACCTCTGGGGCCAACGTCCTGACTTTC.

Details on this clonotype: Relative to the germline gene, one junction end is altered; a read error may explain this. The chain carries TRBV10-2 and TRBJ2-3, with TRBD2 as a possible D gene (6 bases). Germline CDR1 is WSHSY and CDR2 is SAAADI. The CDR3 runs to 14 residues. Here the CDR3 reads CASGTSWGTDTQYF. CDR3 DNA: TGCGCCAGCGGCACTAGCTGGGGCACCGATACGCAGTATTTT.

V usage is TRBV20-1 and J usage is TRBJ1-5, with a tentative D call TRBD1 (6 bases). Trimming removed 2 bases from V and 2 bases from J, with 19 bases in between. Per the germline V gene, CDR1 is DFQATT and CDR2 is SNEGSKA (reference sequence). CDR3 length: 17 amino acids. DNA for the CDR3: TGCAGTGCTAGATCCGTGGAGGAGGGGGTTGGCAATCAGCCCCAGCATTTT. Translated: CSARSVEEGVGNQPQHF.

CDR3 in DNA: TGTGCCAGCAGGGTAAAGGGGGAGAGCTCCTACGAGCAGTACTTC. Translating gives CASRVKGESSYEQYF. This chain links TRBV5-4 with TRBJ2-7; D perhaps matches TRBD1 (6 bases). V lost 5 bases and J lost 0, with 15 bases in between. Germline CDR1 SGHNT, CDR2 YYREEE (reference sequence). The CDR3 length is 15 residues.

This clonotype was seen a few times. The chain recombines TRBV27 with TRBJ2-1; TRBD2 might be the D (6 bases). Germline V lookup: CDR1 MNHEY, CDR2 SMNVEV (reference sequence). This CDR3 region has 15 residues. Trimming stripped 6 bases from V and 11 bases from J, with 23 bases between. The CDR3 DNA is TGTGCCAGCAGAGATTGGGGGGATCCTACAAGCCAGCAGTTCTTC. It is translated as CASRDWGDPTSQQFF.

A remark on this clonotype: A read error may be the cause here, since a much bigger clone is one base away. The chain employs TRBV7-6 and TRBJ2-7; D remains unclear. The DNA end is more similar to TRBJ2-5, so the J call may be wrong. This CDR3 comprises 12 residues. Germline V gives CDR1 SGHVS, CDR2 FNYEAQ. The CDR3 region has the DNA TGTGCCAGCAGCTTAGCAGATGAGACCCAGTACTTC. This codes for CASSLADETQYF.

V gene TRBV6-5 combines with J gene TRBJ1-1; D possibly corresponds to TRBD1 (5 bases). From germline, CDR1 is MNHEY and CDR2 SVGAGI. The CDR3 consists of 13 residues. V was pared by 0 bases and J by 6 bases, with 8 bases between. The CDR3 loop is CASSYSQESEAFF. Written as DNA, the CDR3 is TGTGCCAGCAGTTACTCACAGGAATCTGAAGCTTTCTTT.

CDR3 sequence: CASSIYRDPSYNSPLHF. The CDR3 DNA follows: TGTGCCAGCAGCATATACAGGGATCCGAGCTATAATTCACCCCTCCACTTT. The rearrangement joins TRBV5-6 to TRBJ1-6, with TRBD1 as a possible D gene (6 bases). CDR1 is SGHDT and CDR2 is YYEEEE in the germline V gene. The germline V and J ends were trimmed by 4 bases and 3 bases, with 17 bases remaining between them. The CDR3 covers 17 residues. Filled out from reference TRBV5-6 and TRBJ1-6, the complete variable domain reads DAGVTQSPTHLIKTRGQQVTLRCSPKSGHDTVSWYQQALGQGPQFIFQYYEEEERQRGNFPDRFSGHQFPNYSSELNVNALLLGDSALYLCASSIYRDPSYNSPLHFGNGTRLTVT.

This clonotype has a count of ten or more. The V gene is TRBV20-1, the J gene TRBJ2-3; 9 positions agree with TRBD2. CDR3 length equals 13 residues. The germline CDR1 and CDR2 sequences are DFQATT and SNEGSKA (reference sequence). V gave up 6 bases and J gave up 5 bases; unmatched junction bases: 6. CDR3 amino acids: CSARGGAGDTQYF. CDR3 DNA sequence: TGCAGTGCCCGCGGGGGGGCGGGAGATACGCAGTATTTT.

Only a few counts were recorded for this clonotype. The chain combines TRBV20-1 with TRBJ2-1; TRBD2 matches 12 bases. From germline, CDR1 is DFQATT and CDR2 SNEGSKA (reference sequence). Trimming at V came to 6 bases and at J to 7 bases, leaving 7 bases not matched to a gene. This CDR3 is 14 amino acids long. In nucleotides, the CDR3 is TGCAGTGCACGGACTAGCGGGGATCGAAATGAGCAGTTCTTC. It encodes CSARTSGDRNEQFF.

This clonotype has ten or more counts. The rearrangement joins TRBV7-2 to TRBJ2-1, with 9 bases fitting TRBD2. With 3 bases clipped from V and 8 bases from J, the junction kept 2 bases outside the gene matches. This CDR3 has 13 residues. Looked up from germline, CDR1 is SGHTA and CDR2 is FQGNSA. Here the CDR3 reads CASSFRGGDEQFF. DNA of the CDR3: TGTGCCAGCAGCTTTCGCGGGGGGGATGAGCAGTTCTTC.

This clonotype was counted at least ten times. V gene TRBV29-1 combines with J gene TRBJ2-4; D ambiguous. With 6 bases removed from V and 0 bases from J, the gap between germline ends came to 12 bases. The germline CDR1 and CDR2 sequences are SQVTM and ANQGSEA. The CDR3 runs 14 residues. The CDR3, as DNA: TGCAGCGTCCGCTTGGACCTAGCCAAAAACATTCAGTACTTC. Protein product: CSVRLDLAKNIQYF. The full variable domain, in which reference TRBV29-1 and TRBJ2-4 provide the parts outside the CDR3, is SAVISQKPSRDICQRGTSLTIQCQVDSQVTMMFWYRQQPGQSLTLIATANQGSEATYESGFVIDKFPISRPNLTFSTLTVSNMSPEDSSIYLCSVRLDLAKNIQYFGAGTRLSVL.

The V and J genes are TRBV29-1 and TRBJ1-2; 9 positions match TRBD1. CDR3 length: 10 residues. CDR1 is SQVTM and CDR2 is ANQGSEA in the germline V gene. This CDR3 reads CGARDREDTF. As DNA, the CDR3 is TGCGGCGCCCGGGACAGGGAAGACACCTTC. The full variable domain, completed using reference TRBV29-1 and TRBJ1-2, is SAVISQKPSRDICQRGTSLTIQCQVDSQVTMMFWYRQQPGQSLTLIATANQGSEATYESGFVIDKFPISRPNLTFSTLTVSNMSPEDSSIYLCGARDREDTFGSGTRLTVV.

The rearrangement joins TRBV20-1 to TRBJ1-2; the D is unclear. V dropped 3 bases and J dropped 0 bases, with 14 bases sitting between them. Germline values: CDR1 DFQATT, CDR2 SNEGSKA (reference sequence). This CDR3 contains 15 residues. The CDR3, as DNA: TGCAGTGCTAGGGACGGGTCATGGACTAACTATGGCTACACCTTC. Its protein product is CSARDGSWTNYGYTF.

The chain combines TRBV5-5 with TRBJ1-2, with 8 bases that match TRBD1. The ends lost 1 base at V and 8 bases at J; junction bases unmatched: 7. Germline V gives CDR1 SGHKS, CDR2 YYEKEE (reference sequence). The CDR3 contains 14 residues. CDR3 sequence (DNA): TGTGCCAGCAGCTTGCTAGGACAGGGTAAAGGCTACACCTTC. Protein product: CASSLLGQGKGYTF.

This chain connects TRBV24-1 to TRBJ2-7, with D possibly matching TRBD1 (6 bases). Germline CDR1 reads KGHDR; CDR2 reads SFDVKD. This CDR3 contains 12 residues. Trimming left V 5 bases short and J 7 bases short, with 11 bases between. The CDR3 DNA is TGTGCCACCAGTGCCGAAACAGGGGAGCAGTACTTC. It yields the protein CATSAETGEQYF.

The chain carries TRBV10-2 and TRBJ2-7, with D unclear. The J call may be mistaken, given a closer DNA end match to TRBJ2-5. The CDR3 runs 12 residues. Germline-derived CDR1 and CDR2 are WSHSY and SAAADI. The CDR3 region is CASSDPRRTQYF. CDR3 DNA: TGCGCCAGCAGTGATCCTCGGCGGACCCAGTACTTC.

The chain carries TRBV7-6 and TRBJ2-2, with D unresolved. The CDR3 spans 13 residues. V was shortened by 11 bases and J by 2 bases, with 12 bases between the two germline ends. Germline loops: CDR1 SGHVS, CDR2 FNYEAQ. The chain's CDR3 is CASVTANTGELFF. The CDR3 region has the DNA TGTGCCTCGGTAACAGCCAACACCGGGGAGCTGTTTTTT.